This T cell receptor (beta chain) was obtained from a study of human T cells and chemical hapten exposure. One entry per CDR3 protein, called by TCRdb with MiXCR from the RACE reads. Of approximately 350,000 distinct CDR3 sequences listed, around 6% were seen once; the top ten hold around 6.1%. Time point reported: patch test 2, 6 weeks after DPC sensitization. Treatment described: therapeutic diphenylcyclopropenone sensitization with weekly scalp DPC. This clonotype was counted at least ten times. Per the germline V gene, CDR1 is DFQATT and CDR2 is SNEGSKA (reference sequence). The CDR3 loop spans 15 amino acids. V dropped 6 bases and J dropped 0 bases, with 16 bases sitting between them.

The sequence derives from a woman in her late teens or twenties with alopecia areata. Some clones in this sample may be carry-over from other donors' samples. Material: whole blood, obtained in connection with sensitization to the hapten diphenylcyclopropenone (DPC). The V call is TRBV20-1, the J call TRBJ2-3; the D gene is possibly TRBD2 (5 bases). The DNA for the CDR3 is TGCAGTGCCGGCGGGTTGGAGGAAAGCACAGATACGCAGTATTTT. Amino acid sequence: CSAGGLEESTDTQYF.